This T cell receptor (beta chain) was obtained from a study of T cell changes during pregnancy in multiple sclerosis. Germline trimming cut 8 bases from V and 6 bases from J; bases unmatched to any gene: 10. CDR1 and CDR2 (germline): SQVTM, ANQGSEA. The CDR3 loop spans 13 amino acids. Data came from immunoSEQ multiplex PCR; TCRdb stores just in-frame clones and leaves some out. The table shows around 88,000 clones, with approximately 92% occurring only once. The TCR originated in a female donor with multiple sclerosis, enrolled in a pregnancy study. The chain carries TRBV29-1 and TRBJ2-3; TRBD2 aligns across 8 bases. This sample comprised peripheral blood, obtained in the first trimester of pregnancy. The CDR3 sequence is CSTSGTPKDTQYF. The DNA for the CDR3 is TGCAGCACTAGCGGAACCCCGAAGGATACGCAGTATTTT.